This T cell receptor (beta chain) emerged from a study of blood T cell repertoires in COVID-19. Study details: The United States, Italy and Spain provided the acute and convalescent COVID-19 samples. The analysed material was cDNA or gDNA that came from T cells, B-cell-depleted T cells, or PBMCs.

This clone was seen a handful of times. Germline-derived CDR1 and CDR2 are LNHDA and SQIVND (reference sequence). The CDR3 is made up of 13 amino acids. Trimming took off 6 bases at V and 2 bases at J, with 11 bases between the two ends. Original data processing: Amplification of reference gene primers was used by the study to estimate nucleated cell counts. Method: immunoSEQ multiplex PCR; TCRdb's copy keeps in-frame clones and lacks some. V, J and clone size are taken as reported in that table, and D and trimming were inferred from the DNA itself. The repertoire holds a few hundred thousand clones, with about nine tenths as singletons.

Sequenced material: peripheral blood. The chain joins TRBV19 to TRBJ2-7; tentative D call: TRBD2 (6 bases). This clonotype originated in a woman aged 50 to 65 who had recovered from COVID-19. In DNA, the CDR3 is TGTGCCAGTAGCGGGACTCCCACCTACGAGCAGTACTTC. Translated, it gives CASSGTPTYEQYF.